This T cell receptor (beta chain) derives from a study of cytomegalovirus exposure and HLA in healthy donors. In regard to this clone: The antigen remains unidentified.

The CDR3 totals 15 residues. CDR1 and CDR2 from the germline V gene are SGHRS and YFSETQ. Losses at the gene ends were 7 bases for V and 1 base for J; bases not matched to a gene: 6. Study-level results: Some V segments, TRBV6-2 and TRBV6-3 among them, were indistinguishable and were therefore excluded. Most TCR beta V segments were productive about 87% or about 30% of the time in an earlier analysis. The majority of CMV-associated TCR beta chains were reported as apparently HLA-restricted in a later analysis. Three chains linked to CMV were shown in vitro to be specific for CMV antigens.

In the PCR, 60 Vbeta and 13 Jbeta primers were used. TCRdb's copy holds only in-frame clones and misses some; the assay was immunoSEQ multiplex PCR. The sample has roughly 180,000 clones, approximately 78% seen once. The receptor was isolated from a male donor in good health and CMV-seronegative. The sequenced sample consisted of PBMCs. V and J are TRBV5-1 and TRBJ2-2; 8 bases line up with TRBD1. Here the CDR3 reads CASRFGQGNTGELFF. The CDR3 DNA sequence: TGCGCCAGCCGATTTGGACAGGGGAACACCGGGGAGCTGTTTTTT.